These 31 T cell receptor beta chains share one sample of origin, sequenced in a study of shared clonotypes between healthy human individuals. Assay: immunoSEQ multiplex PCR; the TCRdb copy retains only in-frame clones and omits some. This sample yields under 2,500,000 clones, of which under 97% are seen a single time; approximately 0.13% belongs to the top ten. The sequenced sample consisted of naive CD4+ T cells sorted from blood. Subset of the sample: CD45RA+ positively selected. The receptors derive from a man aged 18 to 29 in good health.

The V and J genes are TRBV2 and TRBJ2-7; possible D gene TRBD2, 5 bases. This CDR3 is 13 amino acids long. The V gene's germline CDR1 is SNHLY and CDR2 FYNNEI. Trimming removed 5 bases from V and 9 bases from J, with 17 bases in between. CDR3 nucleotides: TGTGCCAGCAGTTTACTGGCTTCTGAGGGGCAGTACTTC. As protein: CASSLLASEGQYF.

The rearrangement links TRBV19 to TRBJ2-7; 10 bases match TRBD1. After removal of 3 bases from V and 7 bases from J, the junction contained 6 bases not matched to a gene. Germline assignment: CDR1 LNHDA and CDR2 SQIVND (reference sequence). The CDR3 covers 14 residues. For the CDR3, the DNA is TGTGCCAGTAGTATTGGGACAGGGGCGAGTGAGCAGTACTTC. Amino acid sequence: CASSIGTGASEQYF.

The J gene is TRBJ1-4, the V gene TRBV4-3, with TRBD1 as a possible D gene (6 bases). CDR1 and CDR2 (germline): LGHNA, YSLEER. The CDR3 contains 16 residues. V was shortened by 0 bases and J by 7 bases, with 15 bases between the two germline ends. The CDR3 DNA reads as TGCGCCAGCAGCCAAGAACCGGCAGAGGGGGGTGAAAAACTGTTTTTT. Its protein product is CASSQEPAEGGEKLFF.

The count of this clone is one. The CDR3 here is CASSSGTISYNEQFF. CDR3 coding DNA: TGTGCCAGCAGCTCGGGGACGATCTCCTACAATGAGCAGTTCTTC. The V gene is TRBV11-2, the J gene TRBJ2-1, with D perhaps TRBD1 or TRBD2 (5 bases each). Trimming cost V 4 bases and J 0 bases, with 10 bases left between them. The CDR3 sequence is 15 residues long. Germline loops: CDR1 SGHAT, CDR2 FQNNGV. Complete variable domain (other parts from reference TRBV11-2 and TRBJ2-1): EAGVAQSPRYKIIEKRQSVAFWCNPISGHATLYWYQQILGQGPKLLIQFQNNGVVDDSQLPKDRFSAERLKGVDSTLKIQPAKLEDSAVYLCASSSGTISYNEQFFGPGTRLTVL.

The rearrangement joins TRBV6-6 to TRBJ2-7; either TRBD1 or TRBD2 may fit D (5 bases each). The V gene's germline CDR1 is MNHNY and CDR2 SVGAGI (reference sequence). V lost 0 bases and J 0 bases, leaving 12 bases between the germline ends. The CDR3 runs to 16 residues. The CDR3 sequence is CASSYSTPGSSYEQYF. As DNA, the CDR3 is TGTGCCAGCAGTTACTCGACGCCAGGGAGCTCCTACGAGCAGTACTTC.

The rearrangement uses TRBV7-3 and TRBJ1-1; the D is unclear. The length of the CDR3 is 15 residues. Germline values: CDR1 SGHTA, CDR2 FQGTGA. The V end lost 6 bases, the J end lost 0 bases, and 14 bases lay between the germline ends. The CDR3 region is CASSCPECMNTEAFF. The CDR3 region has the DNA TGTGCCAGCAGTTGCCCCGAGTGCATGAACACTGAAGCTTTCTTT.

This clone showed up just once. The chain joins TRBV7-6 to TRBJ1-5, with 7 bases fitting TRBD1. Trimming cost V 2 bases and J 2 bases; bases outside gene matches: 15. CDR1 and CDR2 (germline): SGHVS, FNYEAQ. The CDR3 has 19 amino acids. The CDR3 DNA reads TGTGCCAGCAGCTTAAGTAAGGGTACAGGGGTTATAGGCAATCAGCCCCAGCATTTT. Protein product: CASSLSKGTGVIGNQPQHF.

The J gene is TRBJ2-5, the V gene TRBV5-1, with D perhaps TRBD1 or TRBD2 (5 bases each). V was shortened by 4 bases and J by 1 base, with 14 bases between the two germline ends. There are 15 residues in the CDR3. Germline lookup yields CDR1 SGHRS and CDR2 YFSETQ. CDR3 sequence reads: CASSLPQGAQETQYF. The CDR3 DNA sequence: TGCGCCAGCAGCCTCCCCCAGGGAGCCCAAGAGACCCAGTACTTC.

On this clone: The same CDR3 also results from other DNA sequences found in this sample. V is TRBV2 and J is TRBJ2-2; possibly TRBD2 for D (5 bases). The CDR3 is 13 amino acids. V lost 7 bases to trimming and J lost 1 base, with 7 bases between them. CDR1 and CDR2 (germline): SNHLY, FYNNEI. The CDR3 here is CASTAENTGELFF. The CDR3, as DNA: TGTGCCAGCACAGCGGAGAACACCGGGGAGCTGTTTTTT.

V is TRBV28 and J is TRBJ2-7, with 8 nucleotides matching TRBD1. CDR1 and CDR2 (germline): MDHEN, SYDVKM. The length of the CDR3 is 14 residues. V shed 5 bases, J shed 2 bases, and the junction held 5 bases outside the gene matches. The chain's CDR3 is CASSPGQVAYEQYF. DNA of the CDR3: TGTGCCAGCAGTCCGGGACAGGTAGCCTACGAGCAGTACTTC.

The rearrangement links TRBV4-1 to TRBJ2-5; the D gene could be TRBD1 or TRBD2 (5 bases each). Trimming stripped 0 bases from V and 5 bases from J, with 16 bases between. The CDR3 has 16 amino acids. Germline lookup yields CDR1 MGHRA and CDR2 YSYEKL. CDR3: CASSQDYQWGKETQYF. The CDR3 region has the DNA TGCGCCAGCAGCCAAGATTATCAGTGGGGGAAGGAGACCCAGTACTTC.

The chain recombines TRBV5-6 with TRBJ1-2; D unresolved. V was trimmed by 3 bases and J by 6 bases, leaving 18 bases between them. Germline CDR1 is SGHDT and CDR2 is YYEEEE. The length of the CDR3 is 15 residues. The CDR3 DNA reads as TGTGCCAGCAGCTCACCCGGCAGGTTCACAAATGGCTACACCTTC. Translation: CASSSPGRFTNGYTF.

This sequence joins TRBV11-3 and TRBJ2-2, with D perhaps being TRBD1 or TRBD2 (5 bases each). Trimming shortened V by 5 bases and J by 0 bases, and 10 bases separated the two germline ends. The length of the CDR3 is 15 residues. CDR1 and CDR2 (germline): SGHNT, YENEEA. The CDR3, as DNA: TGTGCCAGCAGCCCCCTGGGGGCGAACACCGGGGAGCTGTTTTTT. Translation gives CASSPLGANTGELFF.

On this clone: The same CDR3 is also encoded by other DNA sequences in this sample. The V and J genes are TRBV6-6 and TRBJ2-7; tentative D call: TRBD1 (6 bases). The CDR3 contains 12 residues. The germline CDR1 and CDR2 sequences are MNHNY and SVGAGI (reference sequence). The germline V and J ends were trimmed by 0 bases and 6 bases, with 6 bases remaining between them. The CDR3 region is CASSYSGGEQYF. CDR3 bases: TGTGCCAGCAGTTACTCAGGGGGCGAGCAGTACTTC.

V gene TRBV27 combines with J gene TRBJ1-5, with a tentative D call TRBD1 (6 bases). Germline CDR1 is MNHEY and CDR2 is SMNVEV (reference sequence). Trimming shortened V by 2 bases and J by 7 bases, and 18 bases separated the two germline ends. The CDR3 consists of 16 residues. CDR3 loop: CASSLRGQKGSQPQHF. The CDR3 nucleotides are TGTGCCAGCAGTTTAAGAGGACAGAAGGGTTCACAGCCCCAGCATTTT.

This chain connects TRBV2 to TRBJ1-1; no definite D call. Trimming left V 8 bases short and J 0 bases short, with 10 bases between. This CDR3 has 13 residues. Germline values: CDR1 SNHLY, CDR2 FYNNEI. This CDR3 reads CASYQEVNTEAFF. The CDR3, as DNA: TGTGCCAGCTACCAGGAGGTGAACACTGAAGCTTTCTTT.

The chain couples TRBV5-1 to TRBJ2-3; tentative D call: TRBD2 (5 bases). Trimming removed 5 bases from V and 0 bases from J, with 10 bases in between. Germline V gives CDR1 SGHRS, CDR2 YFSETQ. The CDR3 length is 14 residues. The CDR3 loop reads CASRNGDSTDTQYF. CDR3 bases: TGCGCCAGCAGGAACGGGGATAGCACAGATACGCAGTATTTT.

This chain connects TRBV27 to TRBJ2-1; no reliable D call. The CDR3 has 13 residues. Germline-derived CDR1 and CDR2 are MNHEY and SMNVEV (reference sequence). The V end was cut by 2 bases, the J end by 4 bases, with 6 bases between. CDR3 in amino acids: CASSLSLYNEQFF. CDR3 nucleotides: TGTGCCAGCAGTTTAAGTCTTTACAATGAGCAGTTCTTC.

This chain links TRBV9 with TRBJ2-6; D may correspond to TRBD1 or TRBD2 (5 bases each). Germline V gene sequence: CDR1 SGDLS, CDR2 YYNGEE. Trimming took off 4 bases at V and 2 bases at J, with 13 bases between the two ends. The CDR3 totals 16 residues. CDR3 sequence reads: CASSYWDGPGANVLTF. In DNA form, the CDR3 reads TGTGCCAGCAGCTACTGGGACGGGCCTGGGGCCAACGTCCTGACTTTC. The full variable domain, completed using reference TRBV9 and TRBJ2-6, is DSGVTQTPKHLITATGQRVTLRCSPRSGDLSVYWYQQSLDQGLQFLIQYYNGEERAKGNILERFSAQQFPDLHSELNLSSLELGDSALYFCASSYWDGPGANVLTFGAGSRLTVL.

The rearrangement joins TRBV29-1 to TRBJ2-5, with TRBD1 identical over 7 bases. Trimming took 6 bases from V and 4 from J; bases not matched to a gene: 8. The CDR3 is 13 amino acids. Germline CDR1 SQVTM, CDR2 ANQGSEA. The CDR3 protein is CSVGTAVPETQYF. The CDR3 DNA is TGCAGCGTGGGGACAGCCGTCCCAGAGACCCAGTACTTC.

Here the CDR3 DNA reads TGCGCCAGCAGCTTGGCGTCCTCCCCCAGCACCTACGAGCAGTACTTC. Its protein product is CASSLASSPSTYEQYF. V gene TRBV5-1 combines with J gene TRBJ2-7; D is unresolved. The germline CDR1 and CDR2 sequences are SGHRS and YFSETQ. The germline V and J ends were trimmed by 0 bases and 2 bases, with 15 bases remaining between them. There are 16 residues in the CDR3. The full variable domain, rest sourced from reference TRBV5-1 and TRBJ2-7, is KAGVTQTPRYLIKTRGQQVTLSCSPISGHRSVSWYQQTPGQGLQFLFEYFSETQRNKGNFPGRFSGRQFSNSRSEMNVSTLELGDSALYLCASSLASSPSTYEQYFGPGTRLTVT.

The chain carries TRBV27 and TRBJ2-7, with 8 nucleotides matching TRBD1. CDR1 is MNHEY and CDR2 is SMNVEV in the germline V gene (reference sequence). The ends lost 9 bases at V and 0 bases at J; junction bases unmatched: 7. The length of the CDR3 is 14 residues. The CDR3 region is CASAQGVVSYEQYF. Written as DNA, the CDR3 is TGTGCCAGTGCACAGGGGGTAGTCTCCTACGAGCAGTACTTC.

The gene calls are TRBV7-9 and TRBJ1-1; a weak D match, TRBD1 (6 bases). This CDR3 comprises 15 residues. Trimming cost V 4 bases and J 0 bases, with 12 bases left between them. The V gene's germline CDR1 is SEHNR and CDR2 FQNEAQ (reference sequence). The CDR3 spells CASSSGHWVNTEAFF. The CDR3, as DNA: TGTGCCAGCAGCTCGGGACATTGGGTGAACACTGAAGCTTTCTTT.

The rearrangement uses TRBV11-3 and TRBJ2-7; 7 nucleotides line up with TRBD2. V gave up 5 bases and J gave up 2 bases; unmatched junction bases: 6. This CDR3 has 14 amino acids. Germline V gene lookup returns CDR1 SGHNT and CDR2 YENEEA. The CDR3 coding sequence is TGTGCCAGCAGCCCCACAGCGGGAACCTACGAGCAGTACTTC. This sequence encodes CASSPTAGTYEQYF. Full variable domain (rest looked up from reference TRBV11-3 and TRBJ2-7): EAGVVQSPRYKIIEKKQPVAFWCNPISGHNTLYWYLQNLGQGPELLIRYENEEAVDDSQLPKDRFSAERLKGVDSTLKIQPAELGDSAVYLCASSPTAGTYEQYFGPGTRLTVT.

As concerns this clone: Other nucleotide sequences from this sample produce the same CDR3. V usage is TRBV7-9 and J usage is TRBJ2-2, with no clear D. V dropped 1 base and J dropped 5 bases, with 8 bases sitting between them. Germline loops: CDR1 SEHNR, CDR2 FQNEAQ (reference sequence). The CDR3 is 14 residues long. The CDR3 here is CASSLGSGTGELFF. CDR3 nucleotide sequence: TGTGCCAGCAGCTTAGGGTCCGGGACCGGGGAGCTGTTTTTT. The entire variable domain, with the rest obtained from reference TRBV7-9 and TRBJ2-2, is as follows: DTGVSQNPRHKITKRGQNVTFRCDPISEHNRLYWYRQTLGQGPEFLTYFQNEAQLEKSRLLSDRFSAERPKGSFSTLEIQRTEQGDSAMYLCASSLGSGTGELFFGEGSRLTVL.

A single count supports this clone. The chain links TRBV2 to TRBJ2-3, with TRBD1 matching 8 bases. CDR1 SNHLY and CDR2 FYNNEI come from the germline V gene. The CDR3 extends over 16 amino acids. Trimming took 6 bases from V and 3 from J; bases not matched to a gene: 11. CDR3 loop: CASSSESDRVTDTQYF. The CDR3 region has the DNA TGTGCCAGCAGCAGCGAATCGGACAGGGTAACAGATACGCAGTATTTT.

V gene TRBV30 combines with J gene TRBJ2-1, with D maybe TRBD2 (6 bases). The CDR3 consists of 17 residues. The germline V gene has CDR1 GTSNPN and CDR2 SVGIG (reference sequence). V lost 2 bases, J lost 3 bases, and 20 bases lay in between. CDR3 coding DNA: TGTGCCTGGAGTTCGATTAGGAGGGAGCCCTTCTACAATGAGCAGTTCTTC. Residues: CAWSSIRREPFYNEQFF.

The chain links TRBV6-5 to TRBJ2-5; 8 positions match TRBD2. The ends lost 4 bases at V and 7 bases at J; junction bases unmatched: 5. Germline V gives CDR1 MNHEY, CDR2 SVGAGI. This CDR3 is built from 13 residues. CDR3 coding DNA: TGTGCCAGCAGTTCAGCGGGAGAAAGGACCCAGTACTTC. It is translated as CASSSAGERTQYF.

The rearrangement uses TRBV6-6 and TRBJ1-5; 7 bases map to TRBD1. V gave up 7 bases and J gave up 7 bases; unmatched junction bases: 13. Germline values: CDR1 MNHNY, CDR2 SVGAGI (reference sequence). The CDR3 sequence is 15 residues long. In DNA form, the CDR3 reads TGTGCCAGCACCCACGACAGGGTGGTTGGGCAGCCCCAGCATTTT. It translates to CASTHDRVVGQPQHF.

This clone showed up just once. A read error may produce the germline difference seen at one junction end. The chain couples TRBV20-1 to TRBJ1-2, with D unclear. Germline CDR1 is DFQATT and CDR2 is SNEGSKA (reference sequence). The CDR3 sequence is 10 residues long. CDR3 amino acids: CSALGQALFF. The DNA of the CDR3 is TGCAGTGCCCTCGGGCAGGCCCTCTTCTTC.

The chain is built from TRBV6-7 and TRBJ2-7, with D perhaps being TRBD1 or TRBD2 (5 bases each). TRBV6-7 is recorded as an ORF, its role being uncertain. CDR3 length: 17 amino acids. Trimming shortened V by 7 bases and J by 5 bases, and 27 bases separated the two germline ends. Here the CDR3 DNA reads TGTGCCAGCACCGTGATTCTTCGTGGGGGTCGCGTCAACGAGCAGTACTTC. It specifies CASTVILRGGRVNEQYF.